This T cell receptor delta chain derives from a study of γδ T cells in repeated Plasmodium falciparum infection. Study-wide context: Four controlled malaria infections with P. falciparum NF54 spanned roughly 97 weeks. Timepoints: baseline, immediately before selected infections, and 21 days after every infection. Study outcomes and limitations: Repeated controlled infections reportedly drove waves of new clonotype selection in Vdelta2-negative, mostly Vdelta1+, gammadelta repertoires.

TCRdb ran CATT on the multiplex PCR reads. This table has around 50,000 delta-chain clones, 1.6% appearing once. V lost 2 bases, J lost 2 bases, and 18 bases stayed unmatched. The CDR3 is 21 amino acids. The germline gives CDR1 TSWWSYY, CDR2 QGS. This clone was seen a handful of times. Antigen specificity is unknown. Flow sorting of PBMC yielded separate Vgamma9/Vdelta2+ and Vdelta2-negative gammadelta T cell populations for bulk repertoire analysis. The source material was gamma-delta T cells from blood. This receptor was obtained from a pool of human donors (malaria-infected and uninfected, not separated). The rearrangement links TRDV1 to TRDJ1, with TRDD3 identical over 12 bases. The CDR3 loop is CALGEFDEYWGILLKTDKLIF. The CDR3 DNA follows: TGTGCTCTTGGGGAATTCGACGAGTACTGGGGGATACTTCTCAAAACCGATAAACTCATCTTT.